The present entry profiles one T cell receptor beta chain with its context. This sample was taken from a study of blood T cell repertoires in COVID-19. Study background: Sample material is recorded as cDNA or gDNA derived from T cells, B-cell-depleted T cells, or PBMCs.

Germline V lookup: CDR1 MNHEY, CDR2 SMNVEV (reference sequence). This CDR3 is 16 amino acids long. V shed 5 bases, J shed 5 bases, and the junction held 9 bases outside the gene matches. Measured with immunoSEQ multiplex PCR; TCRdb has only the in-frame clones, and not every one. The repertoire includes 250,000 to 300,000 clones, around nine tenths of them detected once, and about 10% sits in the top ten. The receptor's source is a woman in her 30s with COVID-19, enrolled during active disease. Sequenced material: peripheral blood. This chain connects TRBV27 to TRBJ2-4; TRBD2 matches at 10 bases. CDR3 in amino acids: CASSPVPTSGQNIQYF. The CDR3 nucleotides are TGTGCCAGCAGTCCGGTCCCGACTAGCGGGCAAAACATTCAGTACTTC.